The 13 T cell receptor beta chains reported below all come from one sample, sequenced in a study of CD8+CD57+ T cells in acquired aplastic anemia (dated by TCRdb to 2016 to 2019). Sequencer: Illumina HiSeq 2000. Profiling of TCR beta VDJ combinations and CDR3 sequences used genomic DNA as the template. The public reads were run again by TCRdb, first through fastp at Q25 and then through MiXCR, and only productive beta chains were kept. Rows are unified per CDR3 protein, each entry keeping the most common DNA and genes. Present in this sample are over 35,000 distinct CDR3 sequences, 68% of which were seen just once. More than 20% of the sample comes from the top ten. Input material: sorted CD4+, CD8+, or CD8+CD57+ T cells (not recorded which) from PBMCs. These receptors came from a human donor in good health, serving as a control.

The V and J genes are TRBV7-8 and TRBJ2-5, with D perhaps matching TRBD2 (6 bases). This CDR3 is 13 amino acids long. V was trimmed by 2 bases and J by 5 bases, leaving 9 bases between them. The germline gives CDR1 SGHVS, CDR2 FQNEAQ. CDR3 bases: TGTGCCAGCAGCTTAAGTGGGGGGGAGACCCAGTACTTC. Encoded protein: CASSLSGGETQYF.

The genes are TRBV15 and TRBJ1-5; weak D call: TRBD1 (6 bases). The CDR3 loop spans 16 amino acids. In germline, CDR1 is LNHNV, CDR2 YYDKDF (reference sequence). V gave up 4 bases and J gave up 7 bases, with 20 bases separating them. CDR3 DNA sequence: TGTGCCACCAGCAATGGCGGTAACAGGGTAAGGCAGCCCCAGCATTTT. Translated, it gives CATSNGGNRVRQPQHF.

The V call is TRBV6-5, the J call TRBJ1-1; D gene ambiguous. Germline V CDR1 and CDR2: MNHEY, SVGAGI. This CDR3 contains 15 residues. V gave up 3 bases and J gave up 2 bases, with 13 bases separating them. The CDR3 is CASSYNNVPNTEAFF. For the CDR3, the DNA is TGTGCCAGCAGTTATAACAACGTCCCCAACACTGAAGCTTTCTTT.

For this clonotype: Mismatch with germline at one junction end may stem from a read error. The V and J genes are TRBV7-9 and TRBJ2-7; D perhaps matches TRBD1 (5 bases). This CDR3 has 16 amino acids. The germline CDR1 and CDR2 sequences are SEHNR and FQNEAQ (reference sequence). CDR3 loop: CASSLAPGKPLQEQYF. The CDR3 nucleotides read TGCGCCAGCAGCTTGGCCCCAGGGAAGCCCCTCCAGGAGCAGTACTTC.

The V and J genes are TRBV5-1 and TRBJ2-3, with TRBD2 identical over 11 bases. V was pared by 1 base and J by 2 bases, with 6 bases of the junction left unmatched. This CDR3 region has 17 residues. Germline V gives CDR1 SGHRS, CDR2 YFSETQ. CDR3 nucleotides: TGCGCCAGCAGCTTGACCCCTAGCGGGGGGAACACAGATACGCAGTATTTT. Translated: CASSLTPSGGNTDTQYF. The whole variable domain, filled in from reference TRBV5-1 and TRBJ2-3, reads KAGVTQTPRYLIKTRGQQVTLSCSPISGHRSVSWYQQTPGQGLQFLFEYFSETQRNKGNFPGRFSGRQFSNSRSEMNVSTLELGDSALYLCASSLTPSGGNTDTQYFGPGTRLTVL.

The table lists this clonotype with a count of one. The genes are TRBV29-1 and TRBJ1-6; perhaps TRBD1 as D (6 bases). Germline V gene data show CDR1 as SQVTM and CDR2 as ANQGSEA. The CDR3 extends over 14 amino acids. V lost 6 bases to trimming and J lost 8 bases, with 17 bases between them. The CDR3 is CSVSPGQGDSPLHF. The CDR3 DNA reads as TGCAGCGTGAGCCCGGGACAAGGGGATTCACCCCTCCACTTT. Variable domain in full (rest from reference TRBV29-1 and TRBJ1-6): SAVISQKPSRDICQRGTSLTIQCQVDSQVTMMFWYRQQPGQSLTLIATANQGSEATYESGFVIDKFPISRPNLTFSTLTVSNMSPEDSSIYLCSVSPGQGDSPLHFGNGTRLTVT.

V is TRBV7-8 and J is TRBJ2-7; D gene ambiguous. V was shortened by 2 bases and J by 6 bases, with 11 bases between the two germline ends. Germline V gene sequence: CDR1 SGHVS, CDR2 FQNEAQ. The CDR3 runs 13 residues. CDR3 coding DNA: TGTGCCAGCAGCTTACGCGGCGGCGGCGAGCAGTACTTC. Its translation: CASSLRGGGEQYF.

The rearrangement links TRBV29-1 to TRBJ2-7, with 7 nucleotides matching TRBD1. This CDR3 has 13 residues. Germline lookup yields CDR1 SQVTM and CDR2 ANQGSEA. After removal of 4 bases from V and 2 bases from J, the junction contained 5 bases not matched to a gene. The CDR3, as DNA: TGCAGCGTTGTACAGGGGACCACCTACGAGCAGTACTTC. Its translation is CSVVQGTTYEQYF.

The gene calls are TRBV29-1 and TRBJ1-2; 8 positions match TRBD1. Germline V gene lookup returns CDR1 SQVTM and CDR2 ANQGSEA. This CDR3 region has 15 residues. V shed 1 base, J shed 8 bases, and the junction held 12 bases outside the gene matches. CDR3 protein: CSVEAPRTGWNGYTF. CDR3 coding DNA: TGCAGCGTTGAAGCCCCCCGGACAGGGTGGAACGGCTACACCTTC.

The chain links TRBV29-1 to TRBJ1-1; D is uncertain. CDR3 length: 11 amino acids. Germline-derived CDR1 and CDR2 are SQVTM and ANQGSEA. Trimming cost V 6 bases and J 3 bases, with 8 bases left between them. In DNA, the CDR3 is TGCAGCGTCCCTCGACACACTGAAGCTTTCTTT. It yields the protein CSVPRHTEAFF.

CDR3 nucleotide sequence: TGTGCCAGCAGCTTACCGTGGGGTGAAGCTTTCTTT. Translation: CASSLPWGEAFF. The chain employs TRBV11-2 and TRBJ1-1, with D unresolved. The CDR3 has 12 amino acids. V was pared by 2 bases and J by 7 bases, with 8 bases between. Germline V lookup: CDR1 SGHAT, CDR2 FQNNGV.

J is TRBJ2-3 and V is TRBV5-1, with a weak D call TRBD1 (6 bases). V was cut by 4 bases and J by 2 bases, with 14 bases left in between. Per germline, CDR1 SGHRS and CDR2 YFSETQ. This CDR3 comprises 15 residues. The CDR3 loop is CASSTTRTVTDTQYF. CDR3 in DNA: TGCGCCAGCAGCACCACGCGGACAGTCACAGATACGCAGTATTTT.

This clonotype was detected ten times or more. The rearrangement joins TRBV7-9 to TRBJ2-1, with D maybe TRBD2 (5 bases). Germline V lookup: CDR1 SEHNR, CDR2 FQNEAQ (reference sequence). Trimming left V 2 bases short and J 2 bases short, with 16 bases between. The CDR3 covers 17 residues. The CDR3 loop reads CASSLQSGGPAYNEQFF. DNA for the CDR3: TGTGCCAGCAGCTTACAATCAGGCGGGCCCGCCTACAATGAGCAGTTCTTC.